The 23 T cell receptor beta chains below all came from one sample that was sequenced in a study of blood T cell repertoires in COVID-19. Profiling relied on immunoSEQ multiplex PCR, and the TCRdb table lists in-frame clones only, not all of them. Here the sample spans about 89,000 clones, about 80% being singletons. Material: peripheral blood. These receptor sequences come from a human donor in a cohort sampled during active COVID-19.

The chain joins TRBV11-2 to TRBJ1-6; weak D call: TRBD1 (5 bases). The CDR3 extends over 14 amino acids. Between the trimmed V and J ends, which lost 1 base and 7 bases, there was a span of 8 bases. CDR1 and CDR2 from the germline V gene are SGHAT and FQNNGV. The CDR3 DNA reads as TGTGCCAGCAGCTTAGTTGGGGCCAATTCACCCCTCCACTTT. Amino acids: CASSLVGANSPLHF.

The CDR3 spells CASSLGPRGDTQYF. Written as DNA, the CDR3 is TGCGCCAGCAGCTTGGGCCCTCGCGGAGATACGCAGTATTTT. The V gene is TRBV5-1, the J gene TRBJ2-3; D gene ambiguous. In germline, CDR1 is SGHRS, CDR2 YFSETQ. The CDR3 spans 14 residues. The V end lost 0 bases, the J end lost 5 bases, and 10 bases lay between the germline ends.

V is TRBV4-1 and J is TRBJ2-1; TRBD2 aligns across 10 bases. The junction had 8 bases not matched to a gene; V was cut back by 5 bases and J by 4 bases. The CDR3 has 16 amino acids. The V gene's germline CDR1 is MGHRA and CDR2 YSYEKL. In DNA form, the CDR3 reads TGCGCCAGCAGCGGGCCCGGGACTAGCGCTTACAATGAGCAGTTCTTC. Translating gives CASSGPGTSAYNEQFF.

V gene TRBV5-1 combines with J gene TRBJ2-6; 7 bases are a match to TRBD1. The CDR3 is made up of 18 amino acids. With V trimmed by 2 bases and J by 0 bases, 8 bases remained unmatched. Germline CDR1 SGHRS, CDR2 YFSETQ. The CDR3 coding sequence is TGCGCCAGCAGCTTATCCGGGACAGCAACCTCTGGGGCCAACGTCCTGACTTTC. Encoded protein: CASSLSGTATSGANVLTF.

V and J are TRBV7-9 and TRBJ2-7; 8 nucleotides agree with TRBD2. V was pared by 1 base and J by 4 bases, with 3 bases of the junction left unmatched. The length of the CDR3 is 14 residues. CDR1 SEHNR and CDR2 FQNEAQ come from the germline V gene (reference sequence). The CDR3 DNA is TGTGCCAGCAGCTTAGGGTCGGGAGGGTACGAGCAGTACTTC. It yields the protein CASSLGSGGYEQYF. The entire variable domain, with the rest obtained from reference TRBV7-9 and TRBJ2-7, is as follows: DTGVSQNPRHKITKRGQNVTFRCDPISEHNRLYWYRQTLGQGPEFLTYFQNEAQLEKSRLLSDRFSAERPKGSFSTLEIQRTEQGDSAMYLCASSLGSGGYEQYFGPGTRLTVT.

The V and J genes are TRBV7-2 and TRBJ2-4; TRBD2 matches 7 bases. CDR3 length: 15 amino acids. CDR1 and CDR2 from the germline V gene are SGHTA and FQGNSA. The V gene end was trimmed by 1 base and the J gene end by 5 bases; junction bases not matched to a gene: 5. The CDR3 loop is CASSLGKGGQNIQYF. The CDR3 nucleotides read TGTGCCAGCAGCTTAGGAAAGGGAGGGCAAAACATTCAGTACTTC.

Comment on this clone: Compared with germline, one end of the junction differs, possibly owing to a read error. The V and J genes are TRBV19 and TRBJ2-2, with a possible D match to TRBD2 (6 bases). Germline loops: CDR1 LNHDA, CDR2 SQIVND (reference sequence). The CDR3 sequence is 14 residues long. The CDR3 coding sequence is TGTGCCAGGATTAGCGGAAACGAACACCGGGGAGCTGTTTTT. Translation gives CARISGNEHRGAVF.

The chain combines TRBV28 with TRBJ2-2, with D maybe TRBD1 (6 bases). Germline CDR1 and CDR2: MDHEN and SYDVKM. V was clipped by 0 bases and J by 6 bases, with 14 bases between them. There are 16 residues in the CDR3. CDR3 region: CASSLWPPTGSGELFF. The CDR3, as DNA: TGTGCCAGCAGTTTATGGCCTCCCACAGGGTCCGGGGAGCTGTTTTTT.

Remarks on this clone: The junction departs from the called germline gene at one end, perhaps through a read error. The chain couples TRBV7-7 to TRBJ2-5; 8 bases are shared with TRBD2. CDR3 length: 15 residues. CDR1 and CDR2 (germline): SSHAT, FNYEAQ (reference sequence). The DNA for the CDR3 is TGTGCTAGCAGCCGCACGGGACTAGACGGAGAGACCCAGTACTTC. Translated: CASSRTGLDGETQYF.

This rearrangement joins TRBV2 to TRBJ1-5; TRBD1 might be the D (5 bases). Germline V gives CDR1 SNHLY, CDR2 FYNNEI. This CDR3 has 15 residues. Trimming took 4 bases from V and 3 from J, leaving 13 bases between them. This chain's CDR3 is CASSVGQGNNQPQHF. CDR3 coding DNA: TGTGCCAGCAGTGTGGGGCAGGGCAACAATCAGCCCCAGCATTTT. Full variable domain (rest looked up from reference TRBV2 and TRBJ1-5): EPEVTQTPSHQVTQMGQEVILRCVPISNHLYFYWYRQILGQKVEFLVSFYNNEISEKSEIFDDQFSVERPDGSNFTLKIRSTKLEDSAMYFCASSVGQGNNQPQHFGDGTRLSIL.

The V gene is TRBV18, the J gene TRBJ2-7; 7 nucleotides match TRBD1. In germline, CDR1 is KGHSH, CDR2 LQKENI. This CDR3 has 16 residues. V lost 2 bases to trimming and J lost 3 bases; unmatched junction nucleotides: 10. The CDR3 region is CASSPIPGQLYYEQYF. For the CDR3, the DNA is TGTGCCAGCTCACCAATCCCGGGACAGTTATACTACGAGCAGTACTTC.

J is TRBJ1-5 and V is TRBV19; perhaps TRBD1 as D (6 bases). This CDR3 contains 13 residues. Trimming pared 6 bases from V and 5 bases from J, leaving 11 bases between. Germline lookup yields CDR1 LNHDA and CDR2 SQIVND (reference sequence). The CDR3: CASRTGDYQPQHF. CDR3 nucleotides: TGTGCCAGTAGGACAGGAGATTATCAGCCCCAGCATTTT.

In this sample, this clone turned up once. This chain connects TRBV14 to TRBJ2-2; tentatively, D is TRBD2 (6 bases). The CDR3 length is 17 residues. Trimming cost V 1 base and J 0 bases, with 12 bases left between them. From germline, CDR1 is SGHDN and CDR2 FVKESK. The CDR3, as DNA: TGTGCCAGCAGCCAAGCTGGGACTCGAGCGAACACCGGGGAGCTGTTTTTT. It codes for CASSQAGTRANTGELFF.

This sequence joins TRBV7-3 and TRBJ2-5; D gene uncertain. Germline values: CDR1 SGHTA, CDR2 FQGTGA. CDR3 length equals 13 residues. V was trimmed by 2 bases and J by 0 bases, leaving 4 bases between them. CDR3 in amino acids: CASSLWHQETQYF. The CDR3 bases are TGTGCCAGCAGCTTATGGCACCAAGAGACCCAGTACTTC.

This clone was counted a single time. The rearrangement joins TRBV14 to TRBJ1-1, with D maybe TRBD1 (5 bases). The V end was cut by 2 bases, the J end by 1 base, with 8 bases between. Germline CDR1 SGHDN, CDR2 FVKESK. This CDR3 region has 14 residues. In DNA, the CDR3 is TGTGCCAGCAGCCAACAGGGTGGGAACACTGAAGCTTTCTTT. The encoded protein is CASSQQGGNTEAFF.

This chain links TRBV7-8 with TRBJ2-3; 7 bases align to TRBD1. The length of the CDR3 is 15 residues. Germline CDR1 reads SGHVS; CDR2 reads FQNEAQ. Unmatched junction bases numbered 7, after V lost 5 bases and J lost 2 bases. CDR3 region: CASSPDRAVTDTQYF. The DNA of the CDR3 is TGTGCCAGCAGCCCAGACAGGGCAGTCACAGATACGCAGTATTTT.

The chain joins TRBV28 to TRBJ1-2; D possibly corresponds to TRBD1 (6 bases). Trimming removed 5 bases from V and 8 bases from J, with 24 bases in between. Germline CDR1 reads MDHEN; CDR2 reads SYDVKM. There are 16 residues in the CDR3. The CDR3 region is CASSPLVRDKEYGYTF. The CDR3 bases are TGTGCCAGCAGTCCCCTTGTCCGGGACAAGGAGTACGGCTACACCTTC.

This chain uses TRBV4-3 with TRBJ2-7, with a tentative D call TRBD2 (6 bases). With 5 bases removed from V and 2 bases from J, the gap between germline ends came to 19 bases. This CDR3 region has 16 residues. Germline CDR1 is LGHNA and CDR2 is YSLEER. CDR3 loop: CASSSSLGLSPYEQYF. The CDR3 DNA reads TGCGCCAGCAGCTCGAGTTTAGGACTATCCCCCTACGAGCAGTACTTC.

This chain joins TRBV19 and TRBJ2-1; a possible D gene is TRBD2 (5 bases). The CDR3 runs to 13 residues. The V gene's germline CDR1 is LNHDA and CDR2 SQIVND (reference sequence). The V end was cut by 10 bases, the J end by 0 bases, with 10 bases between. The CDR3 protein is CATLLGSYNEQFF. CDR3 DNA: TGTGCCACCTTACTAGGCTCCTACAATGAGCAGTTCTTC.

J is TRBJ2-7 and V is TRBV5-6; 16 bases agree with TRBD2. This CDR3 spans 18 amino acids. Germline CDR1 reads SGHDT; CDR2 reads YYEEEE. The ends lost 4 bases at V and 2 bases at J; junction bases unmatched: 9. The DNA for the CDR3 is TGTGCCAGCAGCCTCCTGGGACTAGCGGGAGGGCCCCCCTACGAGCAGTACTTC. The encoded protein is CASSLLGLAGGPPYEQYF.

The chain recombines TRBV6-5 with TRBJ1-5; TRBD1 is a possible D gene (6 bases). The germline CDR1 and CDR2 sequences are MNHEY and SVGAGI. Between the trimmed V and J ends, which lost 8 bases and 3 bases, there was a span of 11 bases. The CDR3 loop spans 13 amino acids. The CDR3 region has the DNA TGTGCCAGCCTGGGGGCGGACAATCAGCCCCAGCATTTT. Its translation is CASLGADNQPQHF.

J is TRBJ1-5 and V is TRBV1; no check of the table's D call, TRBD1, against the DNA was made. TRBV1 is assigned pseudogene status. This CDR3 contains 14 residues. The CDR3 nucleotides read TGCACCAGCAGAGACGACACTTGCAATCAGCCCCAGCATTTT. This encodes CTSRDDTCNQPQHF.

The chain employs TRBV4-1 and TRBJ1-2, with D maybe TRBD1 (5 bases). This CDR3 region has 17 residues. Germline values: CDR1 MGHRA, CDR2 YSYEKL. V was cut by 1 base and J by 4 bases, with 19 bases left in between. CDR3 DNA: TGCGCCAGCAGCCAAGCGGCGGGGCAATTAAGTACCTATGGCTACACCTTC. Protein: CASSQAAGQLSTYGYTF.